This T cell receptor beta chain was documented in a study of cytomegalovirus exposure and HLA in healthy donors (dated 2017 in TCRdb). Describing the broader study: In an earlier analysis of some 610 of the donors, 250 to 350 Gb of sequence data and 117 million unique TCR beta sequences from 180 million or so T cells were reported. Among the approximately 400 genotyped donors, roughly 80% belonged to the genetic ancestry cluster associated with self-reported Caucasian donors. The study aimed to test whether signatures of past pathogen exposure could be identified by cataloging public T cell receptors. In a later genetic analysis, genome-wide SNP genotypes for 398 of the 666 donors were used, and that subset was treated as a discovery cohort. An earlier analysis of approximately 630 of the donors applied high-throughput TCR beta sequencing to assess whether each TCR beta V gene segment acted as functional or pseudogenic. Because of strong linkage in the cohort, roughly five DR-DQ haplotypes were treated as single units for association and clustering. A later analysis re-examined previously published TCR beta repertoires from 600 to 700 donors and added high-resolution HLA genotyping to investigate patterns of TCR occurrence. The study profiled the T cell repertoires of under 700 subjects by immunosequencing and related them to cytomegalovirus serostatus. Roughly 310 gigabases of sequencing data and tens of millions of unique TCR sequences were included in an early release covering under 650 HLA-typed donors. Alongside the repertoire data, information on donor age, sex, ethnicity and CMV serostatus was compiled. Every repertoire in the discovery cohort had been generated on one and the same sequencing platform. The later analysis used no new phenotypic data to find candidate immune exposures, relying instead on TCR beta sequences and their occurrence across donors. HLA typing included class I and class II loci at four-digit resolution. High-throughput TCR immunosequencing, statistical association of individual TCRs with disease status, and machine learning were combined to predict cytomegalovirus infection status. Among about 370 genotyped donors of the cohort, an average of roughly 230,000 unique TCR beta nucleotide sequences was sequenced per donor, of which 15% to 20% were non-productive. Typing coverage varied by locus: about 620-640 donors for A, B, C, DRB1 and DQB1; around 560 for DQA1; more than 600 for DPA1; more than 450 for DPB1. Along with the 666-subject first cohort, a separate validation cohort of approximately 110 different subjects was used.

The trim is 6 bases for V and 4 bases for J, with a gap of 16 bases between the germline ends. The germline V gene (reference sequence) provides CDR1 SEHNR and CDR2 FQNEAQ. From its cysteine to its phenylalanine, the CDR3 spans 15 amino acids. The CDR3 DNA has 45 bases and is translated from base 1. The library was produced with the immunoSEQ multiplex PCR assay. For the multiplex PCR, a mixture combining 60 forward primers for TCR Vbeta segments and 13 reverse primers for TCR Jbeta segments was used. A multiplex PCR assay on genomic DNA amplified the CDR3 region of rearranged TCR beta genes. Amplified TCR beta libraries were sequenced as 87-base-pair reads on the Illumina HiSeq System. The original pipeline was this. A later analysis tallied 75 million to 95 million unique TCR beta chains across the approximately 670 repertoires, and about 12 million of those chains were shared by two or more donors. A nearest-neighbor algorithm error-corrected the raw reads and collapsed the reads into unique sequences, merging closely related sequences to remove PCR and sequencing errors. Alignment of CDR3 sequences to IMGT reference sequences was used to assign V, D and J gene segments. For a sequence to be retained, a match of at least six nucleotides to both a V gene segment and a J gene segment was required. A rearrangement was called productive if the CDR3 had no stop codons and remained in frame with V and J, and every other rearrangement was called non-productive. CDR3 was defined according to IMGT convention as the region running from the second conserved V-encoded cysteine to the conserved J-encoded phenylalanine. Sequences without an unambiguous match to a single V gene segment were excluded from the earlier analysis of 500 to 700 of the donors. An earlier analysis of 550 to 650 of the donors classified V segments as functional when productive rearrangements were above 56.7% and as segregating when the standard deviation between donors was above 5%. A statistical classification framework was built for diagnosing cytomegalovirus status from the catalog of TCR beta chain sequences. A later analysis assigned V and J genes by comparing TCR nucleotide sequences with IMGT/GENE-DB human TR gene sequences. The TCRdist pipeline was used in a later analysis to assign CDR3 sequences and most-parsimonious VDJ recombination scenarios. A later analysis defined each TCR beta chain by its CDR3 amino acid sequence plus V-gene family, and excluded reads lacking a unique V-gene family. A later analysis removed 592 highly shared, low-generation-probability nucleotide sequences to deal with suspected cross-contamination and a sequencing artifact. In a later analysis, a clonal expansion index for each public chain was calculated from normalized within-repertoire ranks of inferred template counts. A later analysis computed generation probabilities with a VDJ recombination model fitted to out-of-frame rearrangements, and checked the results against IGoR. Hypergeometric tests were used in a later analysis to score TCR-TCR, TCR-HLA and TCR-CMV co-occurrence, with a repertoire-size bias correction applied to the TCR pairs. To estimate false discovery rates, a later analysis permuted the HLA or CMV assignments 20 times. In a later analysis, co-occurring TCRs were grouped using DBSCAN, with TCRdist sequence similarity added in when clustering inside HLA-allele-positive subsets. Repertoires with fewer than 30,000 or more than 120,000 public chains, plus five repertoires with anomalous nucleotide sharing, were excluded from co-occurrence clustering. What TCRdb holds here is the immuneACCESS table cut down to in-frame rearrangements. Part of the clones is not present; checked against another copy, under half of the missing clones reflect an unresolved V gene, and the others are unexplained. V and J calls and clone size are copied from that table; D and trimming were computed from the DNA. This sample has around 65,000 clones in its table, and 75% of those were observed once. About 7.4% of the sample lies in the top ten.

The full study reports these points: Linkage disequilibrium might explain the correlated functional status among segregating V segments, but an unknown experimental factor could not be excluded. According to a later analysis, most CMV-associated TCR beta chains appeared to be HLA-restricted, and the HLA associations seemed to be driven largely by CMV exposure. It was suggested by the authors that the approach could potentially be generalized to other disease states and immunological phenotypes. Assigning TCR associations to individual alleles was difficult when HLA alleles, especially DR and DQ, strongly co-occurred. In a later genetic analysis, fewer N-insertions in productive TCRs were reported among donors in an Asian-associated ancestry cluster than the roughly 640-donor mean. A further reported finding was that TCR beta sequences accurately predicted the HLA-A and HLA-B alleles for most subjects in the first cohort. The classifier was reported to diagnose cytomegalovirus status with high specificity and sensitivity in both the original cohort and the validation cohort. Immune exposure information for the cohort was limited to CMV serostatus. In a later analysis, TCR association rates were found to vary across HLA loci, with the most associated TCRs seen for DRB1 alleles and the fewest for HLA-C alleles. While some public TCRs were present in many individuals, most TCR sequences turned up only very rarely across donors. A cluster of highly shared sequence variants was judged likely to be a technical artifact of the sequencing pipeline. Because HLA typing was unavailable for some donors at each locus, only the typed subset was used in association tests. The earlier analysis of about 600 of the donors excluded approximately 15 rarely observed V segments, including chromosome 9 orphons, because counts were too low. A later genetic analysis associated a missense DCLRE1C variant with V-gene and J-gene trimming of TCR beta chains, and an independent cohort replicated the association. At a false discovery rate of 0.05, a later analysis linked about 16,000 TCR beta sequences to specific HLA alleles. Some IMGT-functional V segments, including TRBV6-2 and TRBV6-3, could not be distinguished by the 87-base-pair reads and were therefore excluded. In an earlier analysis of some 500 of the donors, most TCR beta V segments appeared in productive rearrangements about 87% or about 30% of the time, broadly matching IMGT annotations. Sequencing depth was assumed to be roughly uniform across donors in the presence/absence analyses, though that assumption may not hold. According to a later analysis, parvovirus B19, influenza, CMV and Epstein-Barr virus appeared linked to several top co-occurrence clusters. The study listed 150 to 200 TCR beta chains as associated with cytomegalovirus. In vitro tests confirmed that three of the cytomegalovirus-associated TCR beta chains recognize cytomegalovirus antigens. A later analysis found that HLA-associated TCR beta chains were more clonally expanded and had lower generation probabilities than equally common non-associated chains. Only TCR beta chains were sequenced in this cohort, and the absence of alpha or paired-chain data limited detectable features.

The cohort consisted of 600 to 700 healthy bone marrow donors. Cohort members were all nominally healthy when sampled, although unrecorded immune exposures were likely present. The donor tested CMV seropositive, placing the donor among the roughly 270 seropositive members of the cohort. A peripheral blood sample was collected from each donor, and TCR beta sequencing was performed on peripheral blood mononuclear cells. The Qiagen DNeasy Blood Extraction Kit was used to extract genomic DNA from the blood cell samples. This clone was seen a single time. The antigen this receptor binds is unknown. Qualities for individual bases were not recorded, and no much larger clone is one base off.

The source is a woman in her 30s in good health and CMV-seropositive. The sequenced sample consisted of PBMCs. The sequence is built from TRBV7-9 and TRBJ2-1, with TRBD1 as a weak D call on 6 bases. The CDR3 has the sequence CASRLSGTTYNEQFF. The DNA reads TGTGCCAGCAGACTATCCGGGACAACATACAATGAGCAGTTCTTC.